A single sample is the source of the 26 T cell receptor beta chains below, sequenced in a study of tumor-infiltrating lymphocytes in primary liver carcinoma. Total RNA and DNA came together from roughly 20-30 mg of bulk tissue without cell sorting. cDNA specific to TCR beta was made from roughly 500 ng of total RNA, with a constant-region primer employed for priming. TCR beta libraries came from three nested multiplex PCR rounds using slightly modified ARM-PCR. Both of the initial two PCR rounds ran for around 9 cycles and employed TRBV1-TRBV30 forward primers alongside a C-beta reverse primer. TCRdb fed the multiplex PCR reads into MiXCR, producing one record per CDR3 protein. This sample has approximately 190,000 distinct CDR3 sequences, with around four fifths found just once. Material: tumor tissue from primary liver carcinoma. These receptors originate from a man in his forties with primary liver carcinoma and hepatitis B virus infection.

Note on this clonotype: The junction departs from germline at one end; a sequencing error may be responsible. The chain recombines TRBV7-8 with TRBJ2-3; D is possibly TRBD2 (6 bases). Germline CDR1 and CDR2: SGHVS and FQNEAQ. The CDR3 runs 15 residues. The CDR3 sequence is CDSSLVGLTTDTQYF. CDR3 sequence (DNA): TGTGACAGCAGCTTAGTGGGACTTACCACAGATACGCAGTATTTT.

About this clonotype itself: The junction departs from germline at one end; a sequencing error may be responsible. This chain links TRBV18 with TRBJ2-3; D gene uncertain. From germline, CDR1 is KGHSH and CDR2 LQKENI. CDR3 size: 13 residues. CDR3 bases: TGTGCCATCTCACTCACAGCGTTGGATACGCAGTATTTT. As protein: CAISLTALDTQYF.

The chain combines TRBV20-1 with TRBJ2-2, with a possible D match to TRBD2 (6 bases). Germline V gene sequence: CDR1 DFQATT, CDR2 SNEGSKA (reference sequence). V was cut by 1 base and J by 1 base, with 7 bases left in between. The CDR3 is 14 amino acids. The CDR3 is CSARVGGNTGELFF. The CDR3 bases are TGCAGTGCTAGAGTGGGGGGGAACACCGGGGAGCTGTTTTTT.

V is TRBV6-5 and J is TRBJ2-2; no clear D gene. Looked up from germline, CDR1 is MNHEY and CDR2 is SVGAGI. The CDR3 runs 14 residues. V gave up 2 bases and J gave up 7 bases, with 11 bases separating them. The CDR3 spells CASSYMADIGELFF. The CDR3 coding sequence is TGTGCCAGCAGTTACATGGCAGACATCGGGGAGCTGTTTTTT.

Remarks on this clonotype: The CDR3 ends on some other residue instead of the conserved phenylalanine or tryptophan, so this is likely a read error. CDR3 amino acids: CTSSLDRRDLQFL. The DNA for the CDR3 is TGTACCAGCAGTTTAGATCGGCGAGATTTGCAGTTCTTA. The chain links TRBV12-3 or TRBV12-4 to TRBJ2-1, with D unclear. CDR3 length: 13 amino acids.

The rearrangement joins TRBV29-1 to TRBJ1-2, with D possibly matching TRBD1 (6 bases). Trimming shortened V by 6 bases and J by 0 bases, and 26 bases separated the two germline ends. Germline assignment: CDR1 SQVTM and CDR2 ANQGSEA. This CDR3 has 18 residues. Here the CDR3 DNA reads TGCAGCGTGGGGGCACCAAGAGGAACTCAAGTGACTAACTATGGCTACACCTTC. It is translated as CSVGAPRGTQVTNYGYTF.

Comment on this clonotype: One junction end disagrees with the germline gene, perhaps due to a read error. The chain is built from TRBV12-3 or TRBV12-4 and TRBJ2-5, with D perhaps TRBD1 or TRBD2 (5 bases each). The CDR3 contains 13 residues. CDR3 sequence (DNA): TGTGCCAGCATACGGGGACGGAAAGAAACCCAGTACTTC. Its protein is CASIRGRKETQYF.

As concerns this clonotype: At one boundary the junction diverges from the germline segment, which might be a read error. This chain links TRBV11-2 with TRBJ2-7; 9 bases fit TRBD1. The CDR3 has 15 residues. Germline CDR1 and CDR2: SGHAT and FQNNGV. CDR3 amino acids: CASNLRWTGDNEQYF. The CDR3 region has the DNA TGTGCTAGCAACTTACGATGGACAGGGGACAACGAGCAGTACTTC.

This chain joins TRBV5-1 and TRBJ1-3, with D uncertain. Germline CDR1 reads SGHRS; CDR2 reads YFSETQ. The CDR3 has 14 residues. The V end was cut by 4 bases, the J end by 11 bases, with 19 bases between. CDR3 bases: TGCGCCAGCAGCCCCCGGGAAGCGACTAACTCCATATATTTT. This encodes CASSPREATNSIYF.

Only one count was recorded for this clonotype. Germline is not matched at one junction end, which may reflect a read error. CDR3 nucleotide sequence: TGCGGCGTTGCTTTTGGGGCCAACGTCCTGACTTTC. It encodes CGVAFGANVLTF. The chain employs TRBV29-1 and TRBJ2-6, with no clear D. This CDR3 spans 12 amino acids. Per the germline V gene, CDR1 is SQVTM and CDR2 is ANQGSEA.

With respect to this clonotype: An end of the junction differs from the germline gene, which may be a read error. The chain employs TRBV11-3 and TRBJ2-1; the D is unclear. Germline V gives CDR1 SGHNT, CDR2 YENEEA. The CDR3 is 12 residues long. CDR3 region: CASILKANEQFF. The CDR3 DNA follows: TGTGCCAGCATCTTAAAAGCCAATGAGCAGTTTTTC.

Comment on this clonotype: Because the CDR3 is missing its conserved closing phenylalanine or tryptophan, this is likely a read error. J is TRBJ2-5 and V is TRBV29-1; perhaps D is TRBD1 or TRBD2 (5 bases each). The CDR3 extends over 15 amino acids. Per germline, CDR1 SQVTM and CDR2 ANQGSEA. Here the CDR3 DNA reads TGCAGCCTTGAAGCGGACAAGGGGCGAGCAGAGACCCAGTACATC. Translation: CSLEADKGRAETQYI.

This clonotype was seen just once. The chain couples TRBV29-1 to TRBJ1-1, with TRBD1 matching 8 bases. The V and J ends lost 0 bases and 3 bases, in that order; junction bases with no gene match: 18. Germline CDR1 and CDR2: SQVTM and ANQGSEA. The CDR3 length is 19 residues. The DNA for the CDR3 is TGCAGCGTTGAAGATCTTAATTGGACAGGGATGGGGGTGGACACTGAAGCTTTCTTT. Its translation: CSVEDLNWTGMGVDTEAFF. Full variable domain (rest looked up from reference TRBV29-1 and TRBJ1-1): SAVISQKPSRDICQRGTSLTIQCQVDSQVTMMFWYRQQPGQSLTLIATANQGSEATYESGFVIDKFPISRPNLTFSTLTVSNMSPEDSSIYLCSVEDLNWTGMGVDTEAFFGQGTRLTVV.

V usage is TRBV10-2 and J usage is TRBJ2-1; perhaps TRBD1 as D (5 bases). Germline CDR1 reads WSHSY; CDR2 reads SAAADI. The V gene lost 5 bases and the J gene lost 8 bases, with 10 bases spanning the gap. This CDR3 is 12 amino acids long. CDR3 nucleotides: TGCGCCAGCAGTTGTACCAGGGATGAGCAGTTCTTC. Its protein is CASSCTRDEQFF.

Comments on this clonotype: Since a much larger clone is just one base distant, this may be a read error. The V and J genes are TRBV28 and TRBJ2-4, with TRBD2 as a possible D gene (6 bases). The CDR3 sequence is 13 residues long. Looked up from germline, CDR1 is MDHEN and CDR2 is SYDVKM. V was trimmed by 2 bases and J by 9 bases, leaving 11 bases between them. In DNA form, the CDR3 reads TGTGCCAGCAGTTTAGTCGCGGGATGCATTCAGTACTTC. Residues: CASSLVAGCIQYF.

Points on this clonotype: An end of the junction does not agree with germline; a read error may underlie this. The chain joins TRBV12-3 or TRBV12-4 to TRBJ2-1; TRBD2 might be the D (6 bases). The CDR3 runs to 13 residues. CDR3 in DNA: TGCGCTTCCCGCGGGATCCCCTACAATGAGCAGTTCTTC. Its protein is CASRGIPYNEQFF.

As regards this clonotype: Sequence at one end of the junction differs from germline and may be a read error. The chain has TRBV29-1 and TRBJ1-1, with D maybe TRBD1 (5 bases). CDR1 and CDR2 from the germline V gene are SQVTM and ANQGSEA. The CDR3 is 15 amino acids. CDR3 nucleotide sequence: TGTAGCGTTGGTAGGGGCTGGGGGATGAACACTGAAGTTTTTTTT. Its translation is CSVGRGWGMNTEVFF.

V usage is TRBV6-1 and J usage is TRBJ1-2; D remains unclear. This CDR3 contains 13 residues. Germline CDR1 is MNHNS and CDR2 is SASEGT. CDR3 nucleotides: TGTGCTAGCTTTTCGGTCGTAGAGTATGGCTACACCTTC. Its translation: CASFSVVEYGYTF.

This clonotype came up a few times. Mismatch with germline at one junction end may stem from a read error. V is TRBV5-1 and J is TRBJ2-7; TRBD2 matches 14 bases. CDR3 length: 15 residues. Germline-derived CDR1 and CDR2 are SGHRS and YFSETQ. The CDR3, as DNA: TGCGCCAGTAGCGTGGGGACTAGCGGGAGCCCCGAGAAGTACTTC. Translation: CASSVGTSGSPEKYF. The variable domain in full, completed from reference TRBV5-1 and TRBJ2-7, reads KAGVTQTPRYLIKTRGQQVTLSCSPISGHRSVSWYQQTPGQGLQFLFEYFSETQRNKGNFPGRFSGRQFSNSRSEMNVSTLELGDSALYLCASSVGTSGSPEKYFGPGTRLTVT.

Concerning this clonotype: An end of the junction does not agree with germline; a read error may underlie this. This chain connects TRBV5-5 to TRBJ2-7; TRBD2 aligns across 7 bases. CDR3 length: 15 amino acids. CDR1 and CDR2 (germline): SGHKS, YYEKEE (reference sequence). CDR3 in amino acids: CDSSLGGTTRYEQYF. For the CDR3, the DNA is TGTGACAGCAGCTTAGGCGGGACTACTCGCTACGAGCAGTACTTC.

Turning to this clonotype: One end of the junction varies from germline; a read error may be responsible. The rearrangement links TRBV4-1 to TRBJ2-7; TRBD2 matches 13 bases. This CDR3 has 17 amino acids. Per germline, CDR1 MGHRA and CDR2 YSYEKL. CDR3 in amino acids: CASNQERTSGSIYEQYF. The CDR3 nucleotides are TGCGCCAGCAACCAAGAAAGGACTAGCGGGAGTATCTACGAGCAATACTTC.

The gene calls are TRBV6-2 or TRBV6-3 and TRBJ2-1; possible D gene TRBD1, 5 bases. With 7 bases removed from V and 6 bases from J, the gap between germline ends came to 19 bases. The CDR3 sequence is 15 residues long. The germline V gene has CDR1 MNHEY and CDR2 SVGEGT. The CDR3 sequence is CASNAPDRDANEQFF. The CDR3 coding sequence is TGTGCCAGCAATGCTCCTGACAGAGATGCCAATGAGCAGTTCTTC.

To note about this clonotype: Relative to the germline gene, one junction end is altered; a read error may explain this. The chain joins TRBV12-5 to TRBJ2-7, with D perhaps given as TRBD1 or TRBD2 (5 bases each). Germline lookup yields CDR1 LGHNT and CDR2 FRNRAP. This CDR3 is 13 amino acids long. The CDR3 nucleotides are TGTGCCAGTGAGGGGACCGGTTCCTACATGCACTACTTC. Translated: CASEGTGSYMHYF.

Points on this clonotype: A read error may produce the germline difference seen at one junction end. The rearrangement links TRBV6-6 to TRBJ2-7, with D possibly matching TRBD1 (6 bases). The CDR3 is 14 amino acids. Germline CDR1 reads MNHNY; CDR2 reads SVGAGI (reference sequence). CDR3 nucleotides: TGTGCCAGCAGTTCACCGGGGCAGGGGTACGAGCATTACTTC. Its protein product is CASSSPGQGYEHYF.

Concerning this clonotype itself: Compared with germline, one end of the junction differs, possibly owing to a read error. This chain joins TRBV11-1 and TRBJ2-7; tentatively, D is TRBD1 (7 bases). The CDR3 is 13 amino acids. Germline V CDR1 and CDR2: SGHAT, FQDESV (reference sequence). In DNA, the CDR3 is TGTGTCAGCAGGGGGGAGAGATCCTACGAGCAGTACTTC. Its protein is CVSRGERSYEQYF.

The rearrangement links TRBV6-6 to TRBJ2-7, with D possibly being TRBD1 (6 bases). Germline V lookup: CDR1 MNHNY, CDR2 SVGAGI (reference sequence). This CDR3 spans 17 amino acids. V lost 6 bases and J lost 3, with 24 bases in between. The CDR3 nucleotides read TGTGCCAGCAGCCTAAGCGGAAACGGACAGAATTTCTACGAGCAGTACTTC. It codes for CASSLSGNGQNFYEQYF.